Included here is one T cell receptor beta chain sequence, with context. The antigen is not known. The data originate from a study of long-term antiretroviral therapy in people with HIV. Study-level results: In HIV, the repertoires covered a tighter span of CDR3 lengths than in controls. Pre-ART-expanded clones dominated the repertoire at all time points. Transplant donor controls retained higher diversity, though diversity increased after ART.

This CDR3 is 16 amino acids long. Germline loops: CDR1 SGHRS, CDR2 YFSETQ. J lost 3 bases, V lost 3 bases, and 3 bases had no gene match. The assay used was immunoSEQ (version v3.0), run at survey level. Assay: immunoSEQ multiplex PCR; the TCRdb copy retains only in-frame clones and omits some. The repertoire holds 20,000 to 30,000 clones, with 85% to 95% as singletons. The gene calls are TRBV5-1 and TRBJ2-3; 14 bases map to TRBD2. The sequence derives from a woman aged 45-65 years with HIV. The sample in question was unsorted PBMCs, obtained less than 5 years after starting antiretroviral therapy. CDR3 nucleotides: TGCGCCAGCAGCTCGGGACTAGCGGGAGAAACAGATACGCAGTATTTT. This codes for CASSSGLAGETDTQYF.